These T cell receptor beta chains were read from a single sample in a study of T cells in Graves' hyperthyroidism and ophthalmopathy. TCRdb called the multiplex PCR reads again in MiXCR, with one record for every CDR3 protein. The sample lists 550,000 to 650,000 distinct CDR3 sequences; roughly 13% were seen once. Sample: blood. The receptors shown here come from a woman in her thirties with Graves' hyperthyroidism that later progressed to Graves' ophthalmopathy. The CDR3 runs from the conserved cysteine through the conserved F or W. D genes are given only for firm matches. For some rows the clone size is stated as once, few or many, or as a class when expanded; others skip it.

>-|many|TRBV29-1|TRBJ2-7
TGCAGCGTCGGGACCTACGATTGGCAGTACTTC
CSVGTYDWQYF
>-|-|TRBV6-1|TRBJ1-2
TGTGCCAGCAGTCGCTTGGAACAGGGCTATGGCTACACCTTC
CASSRLEQGYGYTF
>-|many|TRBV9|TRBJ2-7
TGTGCCAGCAGCGTAGATCCCAAGCGGAACTCCTACGAGCAGTACTTC
CASSVDPKRNSYEQYF
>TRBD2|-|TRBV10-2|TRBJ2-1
TGCGCCAGCAGTGAGTCGAGGTTAGGAGCGGGAGGGCCCAATGAGCAGTTCTTC
CASSESRLGAGGPNEQFF
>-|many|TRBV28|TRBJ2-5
TGTGGCACAGGACAGAAACAAGAGACCCAGTACTTC
CGTGQKQETQYF
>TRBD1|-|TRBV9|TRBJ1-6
TGTGCCAGCAGTTCTTCCGGGACAGGGGACCGGTCACCCCTCCACTTT
CASSSSGTGDRSPLHF
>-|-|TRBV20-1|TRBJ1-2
TGCAGTGCTAGTCACGGATCATATGGCTACACCTTC
CSASHGSYGYTF
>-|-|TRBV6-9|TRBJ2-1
TGTGCCAGCAGTTACGGGCGGGTTTACAATGAGCAGTTCTTC
CASSYGRVYNEQFF
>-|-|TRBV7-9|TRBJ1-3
TGTGCCAGCAGCGTGCATCTGGGGGCGGCGGGAAACACCATATATTTT
CASSVHLGAAGNTIYF
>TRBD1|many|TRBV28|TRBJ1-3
TGTGCCAGCAGTCGCGGACAGGGGAGAAACACCATATATTTT
CASSRGQGRNTIYF
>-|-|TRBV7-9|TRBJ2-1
TGTGCCAGCAGCTTTGCCCCCCGGGTGCGGAGCTCCTACAATGAGCAGTTCTTC
CASSFAPRVRSSYNEQFF
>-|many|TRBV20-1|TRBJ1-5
TGCAGTGCTCGACCGGGCGCCTGGGGTCAGCCCCAGCATTTT
CSARPGAWGQPQHF
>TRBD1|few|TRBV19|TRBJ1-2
TGTGCCACATGGACAGGGGGCTTAGGTTATGGCTACACCTTC
CATWTGGLGYGYTF
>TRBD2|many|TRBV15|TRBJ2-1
TGTGCCACCAGCAGAGATACGTCTAGCGGAACCTACAATGAGCAGTTCTTC
CATSRDTSSGTYNEQFF
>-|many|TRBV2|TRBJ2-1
TGTGCCAGCAGTGAAGCGCGGCTCCATGTCTACAATGAGCAGTTCTTC
CASSEARLHVYNEQFF
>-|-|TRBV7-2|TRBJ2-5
TGTGCCAGCGCAGCAGCGGGAGAGACCCAGTACTTC
CASAAAGETQYF
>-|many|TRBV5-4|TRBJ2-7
TGTGCCAGCAGTCGGGACGGCGGTGGATCCTACGAGCAGTACTTC
CASSRDGGGSYEQYF
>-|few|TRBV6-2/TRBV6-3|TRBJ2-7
TGTGCCAGCAGCTACGATTGGGGAGCTCGCCTGGGCGAGCAGTACTTC
CASSYDWGARLGEQYF
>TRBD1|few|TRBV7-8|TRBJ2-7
TGTGCCAGCAGCCCAAGGACAGGGGGCGCGGAGCAGTACTTC
CASSPRTGGAEQYF
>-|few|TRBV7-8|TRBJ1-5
TGTGCCAGCAGCCTTTCCGGCGAGTATAGCAATCAGCCCCAGCATTTT
CASSLSGEYSNQPQHF
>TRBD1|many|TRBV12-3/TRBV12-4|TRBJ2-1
TGTGCCAGCAGGCCGGGACAGACACTCAATGAGCAGTTCTTC
CASRPGQTLNEQFF
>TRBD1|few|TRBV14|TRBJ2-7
TGTGCCAGCAGCCAAGGGACAGGGGCTGGCTACGAGCAGTACTTC
CASSQGTGAGYEQYF
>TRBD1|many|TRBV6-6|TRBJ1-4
TGTGCCAGCAGTTACCGGGGACAGGGAGATGAAAAACTGTTTTTT
CASSYRGQGDEKLFF
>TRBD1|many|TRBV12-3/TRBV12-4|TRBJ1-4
TGTGCCAGCAGTTTATTTGGAACAGGGGGCGGTGAAAAACTGTTTTTT
CASSLFGTGGGEKLFF
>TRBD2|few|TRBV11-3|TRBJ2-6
TGTGCCAGCGGGGGGGGGGACCCTGGTGGGGCCAACGTCCTGACTTTC
CASGGGDPGGANVLTF
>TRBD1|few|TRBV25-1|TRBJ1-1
TGTGCCAGCCGAGGACAGGGAGAAACTGAAGCTTTCTTT
CASRGQGETEAFF
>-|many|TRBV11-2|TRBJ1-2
TGTGCCAGCAACAAAGACAGGCTTACTAACTATGGCTACACCTTC
CASNKDRLTNYGYTF
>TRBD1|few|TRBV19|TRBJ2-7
TGTGCCAGTAGTATAGTTCAGGGGGCGCGGGCCGAGCAGTACTTC
CASSIVQGARAEQYF
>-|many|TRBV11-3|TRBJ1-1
TGTGCCAGCAGTTTAATGGGGGGCACTGAAGCTTTCTTT
CASSLMGGTEAFF
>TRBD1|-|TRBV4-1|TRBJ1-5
TGCGCCAGCAGCCAAGTTCTCAGGGGGATCAATCAGCCCCAGCATTTT
CASSQVLRGINQPQHF
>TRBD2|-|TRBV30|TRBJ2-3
TGTGCCTGGATGCCCTTAGCGGGAGGAGGAGTAACAGATACGCAGTATTTT
CAWMPLAGGGVTDTQYF
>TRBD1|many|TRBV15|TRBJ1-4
TGTGCCACCAGCGGGGGACAGGGGGCGGAAAAACTGTTTTTT
CATSGGQGAEKLFF
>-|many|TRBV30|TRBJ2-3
TGTGCCTGGAGTTGGAGCGACACAGATACGCAGTATTTT
CAWSWSDTDTQYF
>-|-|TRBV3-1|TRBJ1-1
TGTGCCAGCAGCCAAGAGGGGCGGGGGCGGACTGAAGCTTTCTTT
CASSQEGRGRTEAFF
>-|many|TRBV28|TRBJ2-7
TGTGCCAGCAGTTCCCTCCTCTACGAGCAGTACTTC
CASSSLLYEQYF
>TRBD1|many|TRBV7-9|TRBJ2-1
TGTGCCAGCAGCAAGCCGGGACAGGCCAATGAGCAGTTCTTC
CASSKPGQANEQFF
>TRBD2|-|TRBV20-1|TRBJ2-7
TGCAGTGCTTTCCGACTAGCGGGAGCAACCTACGAGCAGTACTTC
CSAFRLAGATYEQYF
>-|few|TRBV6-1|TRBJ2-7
TGTGCCAGCAGAGGAGGGACCGCCGATGGTTGGGAGCAGTACTTC
CASRGGTADGWEQYF
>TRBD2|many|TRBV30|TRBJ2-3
TGTGCCTGGAGTGGGACTAGCGGGTCAGATACGCAGTATTTT
CAWSGTSGSDTQYF
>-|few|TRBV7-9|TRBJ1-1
TGTGCCAGCACCCGCCTTAGCTCGGGAGAAGCTTTCTTT
CASTRLSSGEAFF
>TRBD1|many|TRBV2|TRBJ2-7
TGTGCCAGCAGGGCCGGGACAGGGACTCACGACCTCGGGTACGAGCAGTACTTC
CASRAGTGTHDLGYEQYF
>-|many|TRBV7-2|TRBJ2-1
TGTGCCAGCAGCTTAGCGGTCTCTGTATCCTACAATGAGCAGTTCTTC
CASSLAVSVSYNEQFF
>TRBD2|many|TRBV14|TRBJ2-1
TGTGCCAGCAGCCAAGGTTTGACTAGCGGTTTTCTAAGCTCCTACAATGAGCAGTTCTTC
CASSQGLTSGFLSSYNEQFF
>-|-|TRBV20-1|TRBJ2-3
TGCAGTGCTAATAGACAGCTGAGCACAGATACGCAGTATTTT
CSANRQLSTDTQYF
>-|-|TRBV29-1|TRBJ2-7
TGCAGCGTCCTCCGGATCAACTCCTACGAGCAGTACTTC
CSVLRINSYEQYF
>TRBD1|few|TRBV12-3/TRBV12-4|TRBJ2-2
TGTGCCAGCAGCTTCCCCGGGACAGCTAACACCGGGGAGCTGTTTTTT
CASSFPGTANTGELFF
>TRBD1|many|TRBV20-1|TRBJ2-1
TGCAGTGCTAGAACAGGGGTGGGGTCCTACAATGAGCAGTTCTTC
CSARTGVGSYNEQFF
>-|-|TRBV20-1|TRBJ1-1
TGCAGTGCTAGAAGGCAGGGAGGCACTGAAGCTTTCTTT
CSARRQGGTEAFF
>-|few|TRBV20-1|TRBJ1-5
TGCAGTGCTAGATTTCCCGAGGGCAATCAGCCCCAGCATTTT
CSARFPEGNQPQHF
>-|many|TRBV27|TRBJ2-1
TGTGCCAGCAGCTTAGGCGGTAATGAGCAGTTCTTC
CASSLGGNEQFF
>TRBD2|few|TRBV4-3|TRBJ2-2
TGCGCCAGCAGCCAGGAAAGCGGGAGTATCTCCGGGGAGCTGTTTTTT
CASSQESGSISGELFF
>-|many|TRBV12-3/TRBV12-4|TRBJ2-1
TGTGCCAGCAGTTTTTACCCAACTCTATACCTGGGGGAGCAGTTCTTC
CASSFYPTLYLGEQFF
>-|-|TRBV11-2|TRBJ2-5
TGTGCCAGCAGCTCAATCCGTGCGGGGGAGACCCAGTACTTC
CASSSIRAGETQYF
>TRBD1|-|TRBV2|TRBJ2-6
TGTGCCAGCAGTCCCAGGGGGCCTGGGGCCAACGTCCTGACTTTC
CASSPRGPGANVLTF
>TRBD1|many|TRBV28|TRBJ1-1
TGTGCCAGCAGAAAGACAGGGGGCGGTGGAACTGAAGCTTTCTTT
CASRKTGGGGTEAFF